The 26 T cell receptor beta chains below were found in one sample sequenced in a study of shared clonotypes between healthy human individuals. The table came from immunoSEQ multiplex PCR; TCRdb's copy has only in-frame clones and leaves some out. The sample lists roughly 2.1 million clones; just over 90% were seen once. CD45RO negativity and positive selection for CCR7 defined naive CD8 cells, a population that excluded terminally differentiated effector memory CD45RA+ cells. The sample was naive CD8+ T cells from PBMCs. The receptor source for this set is a man younger than 35 in good health. Some clones in this sample may be carry-over from other donors' samples.

The chain links TRBV7-7 to TRBJ2-7, with 8 bases aligning to TRBD1. The germline V gene encodes CDR1 SSHAT and CDR2 FNYEAQ (reference sequence). The CDR3 spans 18 residues. With 5 bases clipped from V and 1 base from J, the junction kept 16 bases outside the gene matches. CDR3 nucleotides: TGTGCCAGCAGCCCCGGTCCCGGGACAGGACCCGCTTCCTACGAGCAGTACTTC. Translating gives CASSPGPGTGPASYEQYF.

This chain links TRBV6-5 with TRBJ1-2, with D perhaps TRBD1 (6 bases). V lost 6 bases to trimming and J lost 8 bases, with 22 bases between them. CDR3 length: 15 residues. Per the germline V gene, CDR1 is MNHEY and CDR2 is SVGAGI. For the CDR3, the DNA is TGTGCCAGCAGGCCCGGGCGGGCAGGGGCACGGGGCTACACCTTC. Protein sequence: CASRPGRAGARGYTF.

The chain has TRBV9 and TRBJ2-1; 7 nucleotides agree with TRBD2. This CDR3 has 15 residues. The trim removed 3 bases at V and 5 bases at J, leaving 8 bases unmatched. From germline, CDR1 is SGDLS and CDR2 YYNGEE. The CDR3 protein is CASSAGGGPNNEQFF. The CDR3 DNA reads as TGTGCCAGCAGCGCGGGGGGAGGGCCCAACAATGAGCAGTTCTTC.

The chain couples TRBV11-2 to TRBJ1-1; 9 bases are a match to TRBD1. Germline assignment: CDR1 SGHAT and CDR2 FQNNGV. The length of the CDR3 is 16 residues. Trimming at V came to 1 base and at J to 3 bases, leaving 6 bases not matched to a gene. CDR3 region: CASSLAPGQGHTEAFF. For the CDR3, the DNA is TGTGCCAGCAGCTTAGCCCCAGGACAGGGGCACACTGAAGCTTTCTTT.

The gene calls are TRBV15 and TRBJ2-5, with 12 nucleotides matching TRBD2. CDR1 is LNHNV and CDR2 is YYDKDF in the germline V gene (reference sequence). CDR3 length equals 18 residues. J lost 4 bases, V lost 1 base, and 10 bases had no gene match. The CDR3 DNA follows: TGTGCCACCAGCAGAGGACAGAGACTAGCGGGAGCCCGAGAGACCCAGTACTTC. Translating gives CATSRGQRLAGARETQYF. Drawing the rest from reference TRBV15 and TRBJ2-5, the complete variable domain is DAMVIQNPRYQVTQFGKPVTLSCSQTLNHNVMYWYQQKSSQAPKLLFHYYDKDFNNEADTPDNFQSRRPNTSFCFLDIRSPGLGDTAMYLCATSRGQRLAGARETQYFGPGTRLLVL.

The rearrangement links TRBV9 to TRBJ2-5, with 9 bases identical to TRBD2. Germline CDR1 and CDR2: SGDLS and YYNGEE. V lost 7 bases to trimming and J lost 5 bases; unmatched junction nucleotides: 15. The CDR3 is 16 amino acids. The CDR3 sequence: CASVAGEGGLRETQYF. The CDR3 nucleotides read TGTGCCAGCGTAGCGGGAGAAGGAGGGTTAAGGGAGACCCAGTACTTC.

This clone was seen once. V usage is TRBV11-1 and J usage is TRBJ1-3; D perhaps matches TRBD1 (5 bases). V was shortened by 2 bases and J by 0 bases, with 11 bases between the two germline ends. Germline V gene sequence: CDR1 SGHAT, CDR2 FQDESV (reference sequence). CDR3 length: 16 amino acids. CDR3 sequence (DNA): TGTGCCAGCAGCTTAACAGGTTCGAACTCTGGAAACACCATATATTTT. It is translated as CASSLTGSNSGNTIYF.

V and J are TRBV14 and TRBJ2-7; no clear D. Per the germline V gene, CDR1 is SGHDN and CDR2 is FVKESK. V gave up 5 bases and J gave up 12 bases, with 8 bases separating them. The CDR3 covers 9 residues. CDR3 amino acids: CASSEVAYF. The DNA for the CDR3 is TGTGCCAGCAGCGAAGTTGCGTACTTC.

The chain uses TRBV27 and TRBJ1-2, with TRBD1 matching 8 bases. The germline CDR1 and CDR2 sequences are MNHEY and SMNVEV (reference sequence). This CDR3 is 16 amino acids long. Trimming at V came to 1 base and at J to 6 bases, leaving 10 bases not matched to a gene. CDR3 amino acids: CASSLYGMGQVDGYTF. The CDR3 nucleotides read TGTGCCAGCAGTTTATATGGGATGGGACAGGTCGATGGCTACACCTTC.

V and J are TRBV18 and TRBJ2-3; 9 nucleotides match TRBD1. Germline V lookup: CDR1 KGHSH, CDR2 LQKENI. Trimming cost V 1 base and J 8 bases; bases outside gene matches: 7. The CDR3 loop spans 15 amino acids. This CDR3 reads CASSPRDRASGTQYF. The CDR3 bases are TGTGCCAGCTCACCACGGGACAGGGCTTCGGGTACGCAGTATTTT.

Details on this clone: Other DNA sequences from this sample encode an identical CDR3 as well. The chain carries TRBV27 and TRBJ2-5; 7 nucleotides align to TRBD1. Germline assignment: CDR1 MNHEY and CDR2 SMNVEV (reference sequence). CDR3 length equals 12 residues. Trimming cost V 6 bases and J 4 bases; bases outside gene matches: 2. The CDR3 bases are TGTGCCAGCAGGAACAGGGGAGAGACCCAGTACTTC. Residues: CASRNRGETQYF.

The genes are TRBV28 and TRBJ2-3; no clear D gene. CDR1 is MDHEN and CDR2 is SYDVKM in the germline V gene. This CDR3 is 13 amino acids long. V lost 3 bases to trimming and J lost 4 bases, with 8 bases between them. CDR3 sequence: CASSFRPPDTQYF. CDR3 sequence (DNA): TGTGCCAGCAGTTTTCGGCCCCCAGATACGCAGTATTTT.

The rearrangement joins TRBV7-9 to TRBJ2-5, with 12 bases matching TRBD2. Per the germline V gene, CDR1 is SEHNR and CDR2 is FQNEAQ (reference sequence). CDR3 size: 14 residues. Germline trimming cut 8 bases from V and 1 base from J; bases unmatched to any gene: 2. CDR3 sequence reads: CASGLAGLQETQYF. The CDR3 bases are TGTGCCAGCGGACTAGCGGGGCTCCAAGAGACCCAGTACTTC.

The chain carries TRBV29-1 and TRBJ2-2, with D possibly matching TRBD2 (6 bases). The V end was cut by 4 bases, the J end by 6 bases, with 12 bases between. Germline V gives CDR1 SQVTM, CDR2 ANQGSEA. CDR3 size: 13 residues. The CDR3 nucleotides are TGCAGCGTTGCGGGGGATGAGCCCGGGGAGCTGTTTTTT. Amino acids: CSVAGDEPGELFF.

The chain carries TRBV29-1 and TRBJ2-7; 14 bases fit TRBD2. Trimming took 6 bases from V and 0 from J; bases not matched to a gene: 7. There are 16 residues in the CDR3. Germline CDR1 is SQVTM and CDR2 is ANQGSEA. CDR3 residues: CSVYETSGRASYEQYF. The DNA for the CDR3 is TGCAGCGTCTACGAGACTAGCGGGAGGGCCTCCTACGAGCAGTACTTC.

The chain has TRBV7-9 and TRBJ1-1; 7 bases are a match to TRBD1. Trimming took 4 bases from V and 4 from J; bases not matched to a gene: 12. The CDR3 length is 16 residues. Germline V gives CDR1 SEHNR, CDR2 FQNEAQ (reference sequence). CDR3 in DNA: TGTGCCAGCAGCTCAATCCCGGGACAGCGACCCACTGAAGCTTTCTTT. Translated: CASSSIPGQRPTEAFF.

In this sample, this clone turned up once. This chain links TRBV7-9 with TRBJ2-6; D unresolved. The CDR3 runs 18 residues. Deletions cut 5 bases from V and 0 bases from J, with 17 bases between. Germline loops: CDR1 SEHNR, CDR2 FQNEAQ (reference sequence). In DNA form, the CDR3 reads TGTGCCAGCAGCCCCCCGGTAGCATTGGCCTCTGGGGCCAACGTCCTGACTTTC. Its protein product is CASSPPVALASGANVLTF.

This sequence joins TRBV6-5 and TRBJ2-3, with a weak D call TRBD1 (5 bases). Trimming removed 1 base at V and 3 bases at J, with 14 bases between. The germline V gene encodes CDR1 MNHEY and CDR2 SVGAGI. The CDR3 extends over 16 amino acids. The CDR3 is CASSYYQGHRTDTQYF. In DNA, the CDR3 is TGTGCCAGCAGTTACTACCAGGGCCATAGGACAGATACGCAGTATTTT.

This clone was seen only once. The chain couples TRBV18 to TRBJ2-6; a weak D match, TRBD2 (6 bases). The CDR3 is made up of 21 amino acids. V lost 2 bases and J lost 2, with 25 bases in between. The germline V gene encodes CDR1 KGHSH and CDR2 LQKENI. The CDR3 loop is CASSPGGFRALNLTGANVLTF. The CDR3 DNA sequence: TGTGCCAGCTCACCAGGGGGGTTCAGGGCGCTTAACCTCACTGGGGCCAACGTCCTGACTTTC.

This rearrangement joins TRBV4-1 to TRBJ1-1, with D possibly matching TRBD1 (5 bases). The CDR3 consists of 13 residues. CDR1 MGHRA and CDR2 YSYEKL come from the germline V gene. Trimming pared 5 bases from V and 8 bases from J, leaving 15 bases between. The CDR3 DNA follows: TGCGCCAGCAGCGGAGACAGTTTTACCGAAGCTTTCTTT. Its protein is CASSGDSFTEAFF.

This clone was found a few times. The V gene is TRBV4-2, the J gene TRBJ1-1; possibly TRBD1 for D (6 bases). Germline V gives CDR1 LGHNA, CDR2 YNFKEQ. V was cut by 0 bases and J by 1 base, with 18 bases left in between. This CDR3 is built from 18 residues. The DNA for the CDR3 is TGTGCCAGCAGCCAAGATCCGGGGGCAGGGGTTGGGAACACTGAAGCTTTCTTT. Protein sequence: CASSQDPGAGVGNTEAFF.

The CDR3 here is CASSAGTSGGHEQFF. CDR3 DNA sequence: TGTGCCAGCAGCGCCGGGACTAGCGGAGGCCATGAGCAGTTCTTC. This chain joins TRBV9 and TRBJ2-1; 11 nucleotides line up with TRBD2. This CDR3 spans 15 amino acids. The germline V gene encodes CDR1 SGDLS and CDR2 YYNGEE. V lost 3 bases and J lost 8; bases outside the gene matches: 7.

This chain links TRBV19 with TRBJ1-5; tentatively, D is TRBD1 (6 bases). V gave up 2 bases and J gave up 7 bases, with 18 bases separating them. This CDR3 is 16 amino acids long. CDR1 and CDR2 (germline): LNHDA, SQIVND (reference sequence). The DNA of the CDR3 is TGTGCCAGTAGTATACCAGGGGTACGGGGAGGGCAGCCCCAGCATTTT. Encoded protein: CASSIPGVRGGQPQHF.

The gene calls are TRBV7-9 and TRBJ1-1; unclear D gene. Germline lookup yields CDR1 SEHNR and CDR2 FQNEAQ (reference sequence). V lost 4 bases and J 1 base, leaving 13 bases between the germline ends. This CDR3 contains 15 residues. CDR3 sequence (DNA): TGTGCCAGCAGCTCGATAATGGGGAAGAACACTGAAGCTTTCTTT. Its protein is CASSSIMGKNTEAFF.

This clone was seen more than once but under ten times. Other nucleotide sequences from this sample produce the same CDR3. CDR3 DNA sequence: TGTGCCAGCAGTTACAGGGGTTCCTACGAGCAGTACTTC. Protein sequence: CASSYRGSYEQYF. The rearrangement uses TRBV6-5 and TRBJ2-7; D possibly corresponds to TRBD1 (5 bases). CDR1 is MNHEY and CDR2 is SVGAGI in the germline V gene. With 2 bases removed from V and 1 base from J, the gap between germline ends came to 6 bases. This CDR3 spans 13 amino acids.

The chain uses TRBV6-4 and TRBJ1-2, with no clear D. V lost 1 base and J 2 bases, leaving 17 bases between the germline ends. The CDR3 contains 17 residues. The germline gives CDR1 MRHNA, CDR2 SNTAGT. The DNA of the CDR3 is TGTGCCAGCAGTGACTGGGCAAAGGGTCGGTCAAACTATGGCTACACCTTC. Its protein is CASSDWAKGRSNYGYTF.